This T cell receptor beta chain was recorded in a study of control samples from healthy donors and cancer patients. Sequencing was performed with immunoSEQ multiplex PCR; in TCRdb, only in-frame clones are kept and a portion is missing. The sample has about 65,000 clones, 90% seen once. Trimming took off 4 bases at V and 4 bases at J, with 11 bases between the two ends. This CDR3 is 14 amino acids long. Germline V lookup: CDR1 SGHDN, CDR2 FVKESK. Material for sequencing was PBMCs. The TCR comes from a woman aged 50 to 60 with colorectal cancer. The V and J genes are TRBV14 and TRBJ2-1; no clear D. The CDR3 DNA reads TGTGCCAGCAGCCCCCTTGTGGGGTACAATGAGCAGTTCTTC. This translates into CASSPLVGYNEQFF.